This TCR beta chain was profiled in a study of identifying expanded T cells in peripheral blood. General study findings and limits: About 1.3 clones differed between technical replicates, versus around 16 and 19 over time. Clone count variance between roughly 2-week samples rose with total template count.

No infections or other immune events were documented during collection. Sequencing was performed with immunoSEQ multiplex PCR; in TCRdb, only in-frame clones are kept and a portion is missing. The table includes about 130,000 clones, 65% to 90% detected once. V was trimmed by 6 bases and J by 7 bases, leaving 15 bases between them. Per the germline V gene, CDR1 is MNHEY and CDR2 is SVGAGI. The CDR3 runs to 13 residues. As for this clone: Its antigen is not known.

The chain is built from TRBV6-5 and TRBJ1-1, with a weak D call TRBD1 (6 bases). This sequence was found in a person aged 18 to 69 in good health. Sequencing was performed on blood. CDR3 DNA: TGTGCCAGCAGAGAGACAGGCTCAAATGAAGCTTTCTTT. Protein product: CASRETGSNEAFF.